These T cell receptor beta chains were read from a single sample in a study of cytomegalovirus exposure and HLA in healthy donors. Produced via immunoSEQ multiplex PCR; TCRdb's table is partial and in-frame only. The sample consists of 150,000 or so clones, around four fifths of them appearing once. Input material: PBMCs. The source of these receptors is a man aged 25-45 years in good health and CMV-seropositive. Both conserved end residues are part of each CDR3. Each record gives: CDR3 DNA, CDR3 protein, D gene, J gene, V gene, clone size. D genes are given only for firm matches. Only part of the rows carry a size: once, few, many, or a class if the clone is expanded.

cdr3_nt: TGTGCCAGCAGCTCCCTAGCGGGATTGGCAGATACGCAGTATTTT; cdr3_aa: CASSSLAGLADTQYF; d_call: TRBD2; j_call: TRBJ2-3; v_call: TRBV14; clone_size: few
cdr3_nt: TGTGCCAGCAGGAGCGGGGGGGACTATGGCTACACCTTC; cdr3_aa: CASRSGGDYGYTF; d_call: NA; j_call: TRBJ1-2; v_call: TRBV2; clone_size: once
cdr3_nt: TGTGCCAGCAGATCCAGGGACACCGGGGAGCTGTTTTTT; cdr3_aa: CASRSRDTGELFF; d_call: NA; j_call: TRBJ2-2; v_call: TRBV7-9; clone_size: NA
cdr3_nt: TGTGCCAGCAGCTTAGTCTCAGGCTCTGGAAACACCATATATTTT; cdr3_aa: CASSLVSGSGNTIYF; d_call: NA; j_call: TRBJ1-3; v_call: TRBV7-2; clone_size: NA
cdr3_nt: TGTGCCAGCAGGGTTTTACTTGGGGAGGAGGATAATTCACCCCTCCACTTT; cdr3_aa: CASRVLLGEEDNSPLHF; d_call: NA; j_call: TRBJ1-6; v_call: TRBV27; clone_size: NA
cdr3_nt: TGCAGTGTCAGCTCGGGTGGTGAGCAGTTCTTC; cdr3_aa: CSVSSGGEQFF; d_call: NA; j_call: TRBJ2-1; v_call: TRBV20-1; clone_size: NA
cdr3_nt: TGTGCCAGCAGCGTAGCGGGAGGGTCAGATACGCAGTATTTT; cdr3_aa: CASSVAGGSDTQYF; d_call: TRBD2; j_call: TRBJ2-3; v_call: TRBV9; clone_size: NA
cdr3_nt: TGCAGCGTTTGGACTAATGCTATTGCTTTCTTT; cdr3_aa: CSVWTNAIAFF; d_call: NA; j_call: TRBJ1-1; v_call: TRBV29-1; clone_size: NA
cdr3_nt: TGCGCCAGCAGCCGACAGGGGACGAACACCGGGGAGCTGTTTTTT; cdr3_aa: CASSRQGTNTGELFF; d_call: TRBD1; j_call: TRBJ2-2; v_call: TRBV5-1; clone_size: few
cdr3_nt: TGTGCCAGCAGCTCCGTACAGGACAGGGAGGGCAATCAGCCCCAGCATTTT; cdr3_aa: CASSSVQDREGNQPQHF; d_call: TRBD1; j_call: TRBJ1-5; v_call: TRBV5-6; clone_size: few
cdr3_nt: TGTGCCAGCAGCGATATGGACAGATATCAGCCCCAGCATTTT; cdr3_aa: CASSDMDRYQPQHF; d_call: NA; j_call: TRBJ1-5; v_call: TRBV2; clone_size: NA
cdr3_nt: TGTGCCAGCAGCCAAGGCCAGGGCGGTTATCAGCCCCAGCATTTT; cdr3_aa: CASSQGQGGYQPQHF; d_call: NA; j_call: TRBJ1-5; v_call: TRBV4-2; clone_size: few
cdr3_nt: TGTGCCAGCGGACACCCTCAAGAGACCCAGTACTTC; cdr3_aa: CASGHPQETQYF; d_call: NA; j_call: TRBJ2-5; v_call: TRBV19; clone_size: NA
cdr3_nt: TGCGCCAGCAGCCAAGATCCTTGGACAGGGGGTCGCGAGCAGTACTTC; cdr3_aa: CASSQDPWTGGREQYF; d_call: TRBD1; j_call: TRBJ2-7; v_call: TRBV4-1; clone_size: NA
cdr3_nt: TGTGCCAGCAGCGACAGGGCGTCTAATGAAAAACTGTTTTTT; cdr3_aa: CASSDRASNEKLFF; d_call: TRBD1; j_call: TRBJ1-4; v_call: TRBV2; clone_size: NA
cdr3_nt: TGTGCCAGCAGCAACCGACAGGTTTATCAGCCCCAGCATTTT; cdr3_aa: CASSNRQVYQPQHF; d_call: NA; j_call: TRBJ1-5; v_call: TRBV6-1; clone_size: few
cdr3_nt: TGTGCCAGCAATGACGGGTGGTACTATGGCTACACCTTC; cdr3_aa: CASNDGWYYGYTF; d_call: NA; j_call: TRBJ1-2; v_call: TRBV5-8; clone_size: NA
cdr3_nt: TGTGCCAGCAGCTTACTAAAGGGGTATAGCAATCAGCCCCAGCATTTT; cdr3_aa: CASSLLKGYSNQPQHF; d_call: NA; j_call: TRBJ1-5; v_call: TRBV28; clone_size: NA
cdr3_nt: TGTGCCAGCAGCCGGACATTTAACTCCTACAATGAGCAGTTCTTC; cdr3_aa: CASSRTFNSYNEQFF; d_call: NA; j_call: TRBJ2-1; v_call: TRBV5-6; clone_size: NA
cdr3_nt: TGTGCCAGCAGCCCTCCCTCGAGCCAGCAGTTCTTC; cdr3_aa: CASSPPSSQQFF; d_call: NA; j_call: TRBJ2-1; v_call: TRBV7-9; clone_size: NA
cdr3_nt: TGTGCCAGCAGTTACGGAGACAGGGGAGATTCACCCCTCCACTTT; cdr3_aa: CASSYGDRGDSPLHF; d_call: TRBD1; j_call: TRBJ1-6; v_call: TRBV6-5; clone_size: NA
cdr3_nt: TGTGCCAGCTCACCCCCCGGCCTAGCGGGAGGCCAGGGGACAGATACGCAGTATTTT; cdr3_aa: CASSPPGLAGGQGTDTQYF; d_call: TRBD2; j_call: TRBJ2-3; v_call: TRBV18; clone_size: NA
cdr3_nt: TGCGCCAGCAGCTTTGGAGGGATACCTAGGAGCTCCTACAATGAGCAGTTCTTC; cdr3_aa: CASSFGGIPRSSYNEQFF; d_call: NA; j_call: TRBJ2-1; v_call: TRBV5-1; clone_size: NA
cdr3_nt: TGTGCCAGCAGCTTGGAGGGCGGGAGCTCCTACAATGAGCAGTTCTTC; cdr3_aa: CASSLEGGSSYNEQFF; d_call: TRBD2; j_call: TRBJ2-1; v_call: TRBV5-5; clone_size: NA
cdr3_nt: TGTGCCAGCAGCGAAGGGACAATCGGCAATCAGCCCCAGCATTTT; cdr3_aa: CASSEGTIGNQPQHF; d_call: NA; j_call: TRBJ1-5; v_call: TRBV7-2; clone_size: NA
cdr3_nt: TGTGCCAGCAGCTTGGGCGGGGTGGGATCCTACGAGCAGTACTTC; cdr3_aa: CASSLGGVGSYEQYF; d_call: NA; j_call: TRBJ2-7; v_call: TRBV7-2; clone_size: NA